The 17 T cell receptor beta chains below all came from one sample that was sequenced in a study of blood T cell repertoires in COVID-19. The repertoire was sequenced with immunoSEQ multiplex PCR; TCRdb's copy has only in-frame clones and lacks some. Of roughly 250,000 clones listed, around 81% are singletons. The sequenced material came from peripheral blood. The receptors were sampled from a woman aged 55 to 70 with active or convalescent COVID-19.

V and J are TRBV5-1 and TRBJ1-4; possibly TRBD1 for D (5 bases). V was trimmed by 4 bases and J by 0 bases, leaving 13 bases between them. This CDR3 has 16 residues. Germline lookup yields CDR1 SGHRS and CDR2 YFSETQ. The CDR3 is CASSVDRIATNEKLFF. CDR3 nucleotide sequence: TGCGCCAGCAGCGTTGACAGAATAGCAACTAATGAAAAACTGTTTTTT.

The V and J genes are TRBV29-1 and TRBJ2-3, with TRBD1 as a possible D gene (6 bases). The length of the CDR3 is 14 residues. CDR1 SQVTM and CDR2 ANQGSEA come from the germline V gene. Trimming removed 6 bases from V and 2 bases from J, with 15 bases in between. CDR3 coding DNA: TGCAGCGTGGGGGACAAGGGCTACACAGATACGCAGTATTTT. It is translated as CSVGDKGYTDTQYF.

This clone was seen a few times. The chain employs TRBV2 and TRBJ1-2; D gene unclear. In germline, CDR1 is SNHLY, CDR2 FYNNEI. This CDR3 is built from 10 residues. The V and J ends lost 4 bases and 8 bases respectively, with 5 bases between them. Here the CDR3 DNA reads TGTGCCAGCAGTGGGGCCGGCTACACCTTC. Translated: CASSGAGYTF.

The gene calls are TRBV30 and TRBJ1-3, with no clear D. Trimming cost V 2 bases and J 0 bases, with 11 bases left between them. In germline, CDR1 is GTSNPN, CDR2 SVGIG (reference sequence). This CDR3 spans 15 amino acids. Here the CDR3 reads CAWSPGVNSGNTIYF. Written as DNA, the CDR3 is TGTGCCTGGAGTCCCGGGGTCAACTCTGGAAACACCATATATTTT.

The gene calls are TRBV6-5 and TRBJ2-7, with a tentative D call TRBD1 (5 bases). The V gene's germline CDR1 is MNHEY and CDR2 SVGAGI. V was trimmed by 1 base and J by 6 bases, leaving 7 bases between them. The CDR3 is made up of 12 amino acids. CDR3 region: CASSYFQGEQYF. The DNA for the CDR3 is TGTGCCAGCAGTTACTTCCAGGGCGAGCAGTACTTC.

This rearrangement joins TRBV7-2 to TRBJ1-1; the D gene is possibly TRBD1 (6 bases). V shed 6 bases and J shed 5 bases, with 19 bases lying between them. This CDR3 region has 15 residues. The germline V gene encodes CDR1 SGHTA and CDR2 FQGNSA. CDR3 in DNA: TGTGCCAGCAGTCCAATACAGGGTGGGTTAACTGAAGCTTTCTTT. Encoded protein: CASSPIQGGLTEAFF.

The J gene is TRBJ2-5, the V gene TRBV7-2, with a weak D call TRBD2 (5 bases). Between the trimmed V and J ends, which lost 5 bases and 0 bases, there was a span of 13 bases. The germline CDR1 and CDR2 sequences are SGHTA and FQGNSA. CDR3 length: 15 residues. CDR3 in amino acids: CASSPLTGNQETQYF. In DNA, the CDR3 is TGTGCCAGCAGCCCCCTGACGGGGAACCAAGAGACCCAGTACTTC.

The chain has TRBV9 and TRBJ2-3, with 8 bases lining up with TRBD2. The CDR3 is 15 amino acids. Germline values: CDR1 SGDLS, CDR2 YYNGEE. V was clipped by 3 bases and J by 5 bases; unmatched bases: 8. CDR3 residues: CASSAHSGDRDTQYF. DNA of the CDR3: TGTGCCAGCAGCGCCCATAGCGGGGATCGAGATACGCAGTATTTT.

This chain links TRBV6-2 or TRBV6-3 with TRBJ1-5, with a tentative D call TRBD1 (5 bases). V lost 0 bases and J 7 bases, leaving 10 bases between the germline ends. CDR1 and CDR2 (germline): MNHEY, SVGEGT. CDR3 length equals 14 residues. CDR3: CASSYSRQGQPQHF. The CDR3 region has the DNA TGTGCCAGCAGTTACTCGAGGCAGGGACAGCCCCAGCATTTT.

The table lists this clone with a few counts. This chain connects TRBV6-5 to TRBJ2-7; TRBD2 agrees at 8 bases. CDR3 length: 15 residues. Trimming removed 7 bases from V and 5 bases from J; junction bases left unmatched: 13. The V gene's germline CDR1 is MNHEY and CDR2 SVGAGI. CDR3 sequence (DNA): TGTGCCAGCACTCTTACCGGGGGGGTCGGCGACGAGCAGTACTTC. Translating gives CASTLTGGVGDEQYF.

Details on this clone: At the DNA level, this CDR3 is encoded by other sequences in the same sample as well. The chain couples TRBV19 to TRBJ1-5, with D perhaps TRBD1 (5 bases). Trimming cost V 1 base and J 1 base, with 8 bases left between them. The CDR3 is 15 residues long. Germline values: CDR1 LNHDA, CDR2 SQIVND (reference sequence). CDR3 coding DNA: TGTGCCAGTAGTATAGGCGGGGGGAGCAATCAGCCCCAGCATTTT. It specifies CASSIGGGSNQPQHF.

V is TRBV2 and J is TRBJ1-6, with D uncertain. Germline CDR1 reads SNHLY; CDR2 reads FYNNEI. Trimming cost V 1 base and J 12 bases, with 7 bases left between them. The CDR3 is made up of 12 amino acids. The CDR3 loop reads CASSEDEGPLHF. Here the CDR3 DNA reads TGTGCCAGCAGTGAAGACGAGGGACCCCTCCACTTT. The whole variable domain, remainder taken from reference TRBV2 and TRBJ1-6, is EPEVTQTPSHQVTQMGQEVILRCVPISNHLYFYWYRQILGQKVEFLVSFYNNEISEKSEIFDDQFSVERPDGSNFTLKIRSTKLEDSAMYFCASSEDEGPLHFGNGTRLTVT.

V is TRBV2 and J is TRBJ2-7, with 10 bases fitting TRBD1. Trimming removed 5 bases from V and 5 bases from J; junction bases left unmatched: 6. The germline CDR1 and CDR2 sequences are SNHLY and FYNNEI. The CDR3 loop spans 14 amino acids. The CDR3 DNA is TGTGCCAGCAGTCAGGACAGGGGGAGTGACGAGCAGTACTTC. Its protein product is CASSQDRGSDEQYF.

This sequence joins TRBV7-2 and TRBJ2-1; no firm D call. The CDR3 is 15 residues long. The germline CDR1 and CDR2 sequences are SGHTA and FQGNSA. The ends were cut back, 1 base at V and 2 bases at J, with 9 bases in the middle. CDR3 nucleotide sequence: TGTGCCAGCAGCTTAGTTGAAGCCCCCTACAATGAGCAGTTCTTC. It yields the protein CASSLVEAPYNEQFF.

The chain uses TRBV5-4 and TRBJ2-1, with 14 positions matching TRBD2. Unmatched junction bases numbered 6, after V lost 5 bases and J lost 8 bases. The germline V gene encodes CDR1 SGHNT and CDR2 YYREEE (reference sequence). The CDR3 has 15 residues. The CDR3 protein is CASRAGTSGGHEQFF. DNA for the CDR3: TGTGCCAGCAGAGCCGGGACTAGCGGGGGCCATGAGCAGTTCTTC. Combining the CDR3 with reference TRBV5-4 and TRBJ2-1 gives the whole variable domain ETGVTQSPTHLIKTRGQQVTLRCSSQSGHNTVSWYQQALGQGPQFIFQYYREEENGRGNFPPRFSGLQFPNYSSELNVNALELDDSALYLCASRAGTSGGHEQFFGPGTRLTVL.

This clone was detected only once. This chain's CDR3 is CASSRGQFGAEAFF. CDR3 nucleotide sequence: TGTGCCAGTAGTAGGGGACAATTTGGCGCTGAAGCTTTCTTT. The V gene is TRBV19, the J gene TRBJ1-1, with D perhaps matching TRBD1 (6 bases). The CDR3 totals 14 residues. Germline V gives CDR1 LNHDA, CDR2 SQIVND (reference sequence). The germline V and J ends were trimmed by 4 bases and 6 bases, with 15 bases remaining between them.

Notes on this clone: Other DNA sequences of this sample code for an identical CDR3. This rearrangement joins TRBV24-1 to TRBJ2-3; D might be TRBD2 (6 bases). The V end lost 4 bases, the J end lost 2 bases, and 9 bases lay between the germline ends. Germline lookup yields CDR1 KGHDR and CDR2 SFDVKD. This CDR3 contains 14 residues. The CDR3: CATSDPGVTDTQYF. The CDR3 region has the DNA TGTGCCACCAGTGACCCGGGGGTCACAGATACGCAGTATTTT.